One sample yielded the 2 T cell receptor beta chains listed below, sequenced in a study of human T cells and chemical hapten exposure. Stated time point: patch test 2, 6 weeks after DPC sensitization. Treatment in this sample: therapeutic diphenylcyclopropenone sensitization with weekly scalp DPC. TCRdb fed the RACE reads into MiXCR, producing one record per CDR3 protein. The repertoire has 65,000 to 100,000 distinct CDR3 sequences, about 6.3% of them found once; the top ten carry approximately 1.2%. Material: whole blood, obtained in connection with sensitization to the hapten diphenylcyclopropenone (DPC). These receptor sequences come from a woman aged 25 to 39 with alopecia areata. Some clones in this sample may be carry-over from other donors' samples.

This clonotype was counted at least ten times. The chain uses TRBV20-1 and TRBJ1-1; D is ambiguous. Trimming stripped 5 bases from V and 4 bases from J, with 20 bases between. Germline V lookup: CDR1 DFQATT, CDR2 SNEGSKA (reference sequence). The CDR3 has 15 amino acids. CDR3 residues: CSAVGFVSGVTEAFF. In DNA, the CDR3 is TGCAGTGCTGTGGGGTTTGTCAGTGGGGTCACTGAAGCTTTCTTT.

This clonotype was detected ten times or more. The genes are TRBV29-1 and TRBJ1-2; no reliable D call. CDR1 SQVTM and CDR2 ANQGSEA come from the germline V gene. The V end was cut by 2 bases, the J end by 1 base, with 8 bases between. The CDR3 is 13 residues long. The CDR3 reads CSVETVNNYGYTF. CDR3 bases: TGCAGCGTTGAAACCGTAAATAACTATGGCTACACCTTC.